This record looks at one TCR beta chain sequence and its context. With 4 bases removed from V and 0 bases from J, the gap between germline ends came to 18 bases. This CDR3 has 18 amino acids. Germline assignment: CDR1 MNHNS and CDR2 SASEGT. These data originate in a study of OX40 agonist ivuxolimab in advanced cancers. Overall study context: The patients got ivuxolimab, which is an agonistic anti-OX40 (CD134) antibody. Dose-escalation cases comprised hepatocellular carcinoma, melanoma, renal cell or head and neck cancer.

Clones were read by immunoSEQ multiplex PCR, and TCRdb kept only the in-frame ones, dropping some. Of tens of thousands of clones in the sample, about 82% were seen once. Sequenced here: CD4+ or CD8+ T cells sorted from blood, sampled in a trial of the OX40 agonist ivuxolimab. This chain links TRBV6-1 with TRBJ1-4; TRBD1 might be the D (5 bases). The sequence derives from an adult with an advanced solid tumor such as melanoma, head and neck, liver or kidney cancer. In DNA form, the CDR3 reads TGTGCCAGCAGTGGGTGGGGCACCCTCAGGGCAACTAATGAAAAACTGTTTTTT. Translation: CASSGWGTLRATNEKLFF.